Below, 24 T cell receptor beta chains from the same sample are listed, as sequenced in a study of T cell responses to AZD1222 COVID-19 vaccine. Using immunoSEQ multiplex PCR, the repertoire was profiled, and TCRdb retains in-frame clones only, with some absent. The top ten hold about 3.5% of the sample, which has approximately 99,000 clones, 70% to 90% seen once. The input for sequencing was peripheral blood, taken on day 0 of AZD1222 vaccination. The source is an adult in good health.

V usage is TRBV2 and J usage is TRBJ2-1; D not certain. V was shortened by 0 bases and J by 15 bases, with 12 bases between the two germline ends. Germline-derived CDR1 and CDR2 are SNHLY and FYNNEI. The CDR3 extends over 12 amino acids. CDR3 sequence reads: CASSEAASVMFF. CDR3 DNA: TGTGCCAGCAGTGAAGCGGCGTCCGTTATGTTCTTC.

The chain recombines TRBV5-1 with TRBJ1-6, with no clear D. The germline CDR1 and CDR2 sequences are SGHRS and YFSETQ. Trimming removed 4 bases at V and 7 bases at J, with 12 bases between. The CDR3 is 14 amino acids. The CDR3 is CASSRKLENSPLHF. The CDR3 DNA is TGCGCCAGCAGCCGAAAGTTAGAGAATTCACCCCTCCACTTT.

The chain recombines TRBV7-6 with TRBJ2-7; the D is unclear. This CDR3 spans 14 amino acids. Germline loops: CDR1 SGHVS, CDR2 FNYEAQ. V dropped 4 bases and J dropped 0 bases, with 10 bases sitting between them. DNA for the CDR3: TGTGCCAGCAGCTCCGAACCCCTCTCCTACGAGCAGTACTTC. Encoded protein: CASSSEPLSYEQYF.

This clone was seen a single time. The rearrangement links TRBV4-2 to TRBJ1-1; no reliable D call. Germline V gene data show CDR1 as LGHNA and CDR2 as YNFKEQ. This CDR3 is built from 13 residues. Deletions cut 5 bases from V and 3 bases from J, with 10 bases between. CDR3 sequence reads: CASSDLGDTEAFF. The DNA of the CDR3 is TGTGCCAGCAGCGATTTGGGTGACACTGAAGCTTTCTTT.

This clone is judged medium-sized. This rearrangement joins TRBV30 to TRBJ1-2; D may be TRBD1 (5 bases). Germline V gene data show CDR1 as GTSNPN and CDR2 as SVGIG (reference sequence). Trimming removed 1 base at V and 4 bases at J, with 10 bases between. CDR3 length: 13 amino acids. CDR3 DNA sequence: TGTGCCTGGAGTGAACAGGTTCTCTATGGCTACACCTTC. It yields the protein CAWSEQVLYGYTF.

This chain joins TRBV6-5 and TRBJ1-5; no clear D gene. V lost 7 bases to trimming and J lost 2 bases, with 15 bases between them. The V gene's germline CDR1 is MNHEY and CDR2 SVGAGI. The CDR3 loop spans 15 amino acids. The CDR3 bases are TGTGCCAGCAACCCGGGGTCGCTCCGCAATCAGCCCCAGCATTTT. Its translation: CASNPGSLRNQPQHF.

This chain joins TRBV30 and TRBJ2-2; D may be TRBD2 (7 bases). CDR3 length: 13 amino acids. Germline CDR1 reads GTSNPN; CDR2 reads SVGIG (reference sequence). The V end was cut by 3 bases, the J end by 4 bases, with 9 bases between. The CDR3 DNA reads as TGTGCCTGGAGCGGGGGGCGCACCGGGGAGCTGTTTTTT. Protein: CAWSGGRTGELFF.

J is TRBJ1-5 and V is TRBV7-2; 8 nucleotides align to TRBD1. The V gene's germline CDR1 is SGHTA and CDR2 FQGNSA. This CDR3 has 18 residues. V was clipped by 3 bases and J by 4 bases; unmatched bases: 14. CDR3 sequence: CASSLQQGGGLMNQPQHF. DNA of the CDR3: TGTGCCAGCAGCTTGCAACAGGGGGGAGGACTTATGAATCAGCCCCAGCATTTT.

This chain joins TRBV6-5 and TRBJ1-6; no clear D. V lost 7 bases and J lost 12, with 16 bases in between. CDR3 size: 13 residues. Per the germline V gene, CDR1 is MNHEY and CDR2 is SVGAGI. Here the CDR3 DNA reads TGTGCCAGCACCTCCAGGTACGACGGACCCCTCCACTTT. Encoded protein: CASTSRYDGPLHF.

The chain joins TRBV5-1 to TRBJ2-3; 14 nucleotides line up with TRBD2. V lost 7 bases and J lost 4; bases outside the gene matches: 2. CDR1 is SGHRS and CDR2 is YFSETQ in the germline V gene. The CDR3 is 14 residues long. CDR3 protein: CASSGLAGADTQYF. Written as DNA, the CDR3 is TGCGCCAGCTCGGGACTAGCGGGGGCAGATACGCAGTATTTT.

The chain employs TRBV6-4 and TRBJ1-2, with a tentative D call TRBD1 (5 bases). This CDR3 has 13 residues. V was cut by 3 bases and J by 6 bases, with 11 bases left in between. Germline V gives CDR1 MRHNA, CDR2 SNTAGT. Here the CDR3 DNA reads TGTGCCAGCAGTGATTCCGACAGCGATGGCTACACCTTC. Translation gives CASSDSDSDGYTF.

Only one count was recorded for this clone. The genes are TRBV7-9 and TRBJ2-5; 10 nucleotides match TRBD1. CDR1 and CDR2 (germline): SEHNR, FQNEAQ (reference sequence). Trimming removed 1 base from V and 5 bases from J; junction bases left unmatched: 4. This CDR3 has 15 amino acids. The CDR3 nucleotides read TGTGCCAGCAGCTTAGGGGGGACAGGGGTGGAGACCCAGTACTTC. Translated: CASSLGGTGVETQYF.

V gene TRBV29-1 combines with J gene TRBJ1-1; 7 nucleotides align to TRBD1. Trimming took 8 bases from V and 8 from J; bases not matched to a gene: 17. CDR1 and CDR2 from the germline V gene are SQVTM and ANQGSEA. The CDR3 is made up of 14 amino acids. CDR3 sequence reads: CSCGGRGLLSEAFF. The CDR3 region has the DNA TGCAGCTGTGGGGGGAGGGGGCTGTTGTCAGAAGCTTTCTTT.

The J gene is TRBJ2-5, the V gene TRBV5-3; 7 positions agree with TRBD2. TRBV5-3 is noted as an ORF with a role that remains uncertain. This CDR3 is built from 14 residues. After removal of 4 bases from V and 3 bases from J, the junction contained 6 bases not matched to a gene. The CDR3 reads CARSRTRKKETQYF. CDR3 nucleotides: TGTGCCAGAAGCCGGACTAGGAAGAAAGAGACCCAGTACTTC.

This clone has only one observation. This chain uses TRBV3-1 (or the pseudogene TRBV3-2) with TRBJ2-7; no clear D. The CDR3 has 13 amino acids. V was pared by 6 bases and J by 0 bases, with 9 bases between. Germline V lookup: CDR1 LGHDT, CDR2 YNNKEL (reference sequence). The CDR3 sequence: CASRFSSSYEQYF. CDR3 DNA sequence: TGTGCCAGCAGATTCAGCAGCTCCTACGAGCAGTACTTC.

The chain employs TRBV5-6 and TRBJ1-2; D might be TRBD1 (6 bases). The germline gives CDR1 SGHDT, CDR2 YYEEEE. This CDR3 is 13 amino acids long. V was clipped by 7 bases and J by 6 bases, with 16 bases between them. The CDR3 DNA sequence: TGTGCCAGCTCTAAGACAGGCCAGGATGGCTACACCTTC. Translation gives CASSKTGQDGYTF.

This rearrangement joins TRBV7-8 to TRBJ2-7; D is undetermined. V was pared by 5 bases and J by 3 bases, with 11 bases between. CDR1 is SGHVS, CDR2 FQNEAQ, per germline. This CDR3 has 13 residues. The CDR3 DNA reads as TGTGCCAGCAGCCCAAATACCGTCTACGAGCAGTACTTC. Its protein is CASSPNTVYEQYF.

This clone showed up just once. The CDR3 coding sequence is TGTGCCTGGAGTTCAGGAGGGACTGGGAATTCACCCCTCCACTTT. Protein: CAWSSGGTGNSPLHF. The chain recombines TRBV30 with TRBJ1-6; weak D call: TRBD1 (5 bases). The CDR3 is 15 amino acids. The germline V gene encodes CDR1 GTSNPN and CDR2 SVGIG (reference sequence). The ends were cut back, 2 bases at V and 7 bases at J, with 15 bases in the middle.

In its sample, this clone was seen a few times. The chain uses TRBV5-4 and TRBJ1-1; D gene unclear. This CDR3 is 15 amino acids long. V was cut by 7 bases and J by 0 bases, with 16 bases left in between. CDR1 is SGHNT and CDR2 is YYREEE in the germline V gene (reference sequence). The CDR3 DNA reads TGTGCCAGCCTACCTGGAGGGCAGCTGAACACTGAAGCTTTCTTT. Translating gives CASLPGGQLNTEAFF.

This sequence joins TRBV7-2 and TRBJ1-5; D is unclear. The CDR3 has 14 residues. The V and J ends lost 3 bases and 1 base respectively, with 7 bases between them. Germline lookup yields CDR1 SGHTA and CDR2 FQGNSA. As DNA, the CDR3 is TGTGCCAGCAGCTTCATCAGGAGCAATCAGCCCCAGCATTTT. As protein: CASSFIRSNQPQHF.

The chain combines TRBV11-2 with TRBJ2-3; the match to TRBD1 covers 9 bases. V lost 0 bases to trimming and J lost 6 bases; unmatched junction nucleotides: 7. Germline values: CDR1 SGHAT, CDR2 FQNNGV. The CDR3 length is 16 residues. CDR3 nucleotide sequence: TGTGCCAGCAGCTTAGAGGGACAGGGAAGATTGGATACGCAGTATTTT. This sequence encodes CASSLEGQGRLDTQYF.

The chain links TRBV5-1 to TRBJ2-7; either TRBD1 or TRBD2 may supply D (9 bases each). The CDR3 has 15 amino acids. In germline, CDR1 is SGHRS, CDR2 YFSETQ. V shed 5 bases and J shed 4 bases, with 19 bases lying between them. The CDR3 region has the DNA TGCGCCAGCAGGCGGGGGGGACAGGGCCTTTACGAGCAGTACTTC. It encodes CASRRGGQGLYEQYF.

The V gene is TRBV6-5, the J gene TRBJ1-1, with a possible D match to TRBD1 (5 bases). Trimming left V 0 bases short and J 8 bases short, with 13 bases between. The V gene's germline CDR1 is MNHEY and CDR2 SVGAGI. The CDR3 has 14 amino acids. The CDR3 coding sequence is TGTGCCAGCAGTTACTCGGGCGGGACGGCGGAAGCTTTCTTT. This translates into CASSYSGGTAEAFF.

J is TRBJ2-1 and V is TRBV24-1, with TRBD1 identical over 7 bases. Germline-derived CDR1 and CDR2 are KGHDR and SFDVKD. The V segment lost 1 base and the J segment 7 bases; nucleotides outside the gene matches: 6. The CDR3 is 15 amino acids. The CDR3 loop reads CATSDFEGALNEQFF. The CDR3 nucleotides read TGTGCCACCAGTGATTTCGAGGGGGCGCTGAATGAGCAGTTCTTC.